These T cell receptor beta chains were read from a single sample in a study of cytomegalovirus exposure and HLA in healthy donors. Assay used: immunoSEQ multiplex PCR; TCRdb lists only in-frame clones, some missing. This sample has 40,000 or so clones, with approximately 66% found just once. The sample was PBMCs. The receptors here all came from a man aged 45-65 years in good health and CMV-seropositive. Each CDR3 is given with its conserved first and last residue. A D gene is named only where the DNA matches it firmly. The size of a clone is reported for some rows only, either as once, few or many, or as a class for expanded clones.

clone size | J gene | D gene | V gene | CDR3 protein | CDR3 DNA
. | TRBJ1-1 | TRBD1 | TRBV9 | CASSVGGQGWTEAFF | TGTGCCAGCAGCGTAGGCGGACAGGGTTGGACTGAAGCTTTCTTT
few | TRBJ1-1 | TRBD1 | TRBV4-1 | CASSPTGTENTEAFF | TGCGCCAGCAGCCCGACCGGGACAGAGAACACTGAAGCTTTCTTT
. | TRBJ2-7 | . | TRBV7-6 | CASSPSGLLTYEQYF | TGTGCCAGCAGCCCCTCGGGACTCTTAACCTACGAGCAGTACTTC
. | TRBJ1-2 | . | TRBV7-2 | CASSFAGQSYGYTF | TGTGCCAGCAGCTTCGCCGGACAGTCCTATGGCTACACCTTC
. | TRBJ2-7 | . | TRBV9 | CASSPVSGYEQYF | TGTGCCAGCAGCCCAGTATCAGGTTACGAGCAGTACTTC
. | TRBJ1-4 | TRBD1 | TRBV9 | CASSVEEGASEKLFF | TGTGCCAGCAGCGTAGAAGAGGGGGCTAGTGAAAAACTGTTTTTT
. | TRBJ1-6 | . | TRBV29-1 | CSVIGEDSPLHF | TGCAGCGTTATCGGGGAGGACTCACCCCTCCACTTT
. | TRBJ1-5 | TRBD1 | TRBV28 | CASTPTGARNQPQHF | TGTGCCAGCACCCCAACAGGGGCTCGCAATCAGCCCCAGCATTTT
few | TRBJ2-5 | . | TRBV7-9 | CASRPPLKQETQYF | TGTGCCAGCAGACCCCCCCTAAAACAAGAGACCCAGTACTTC
few | TRBJ1-5 | TRBD1 | TRBV10-3 | CAIRTGADQPQHF | TGTGCCATCAGGACAGGGGCGGATCAGCCCCAGCATTTT
. | TRBJ2-2 | TRBD1 | TRBV7-6 | CASSQMTGDSFNTGELFF | TGTGCCAGCAGCCAAATGACAGGGGACTCCTTTAACACCGGGGAGCTGTTTTTT
. | TRBJ1-1 | . | TRBV6-5 | CASSSQQGMNTEAFF | TGTGCCAGCAGTTCCCAGCAGGGGATGAACACTGAAGCTTTCTTT
. | TRBJ2-7 | TRBD1 | TRBV11-2 | CASSLGTGGGEQYF | TGTGCCAGCAGCCTCGGGACAGGGGGCGGGGAGCAGTACTTC
. | TRBJ1-1 | . | TRBV15 | CATSSGEVGTEAFF | TGTGCCACCAGCAGCGGGGAAGTAGGCACTGAAGCTTTCTTT
few | TRBJ1-5 | TRBD1 | TRBV7-6 | CASSAGTGGNQPQHF | TGTGCCAGCAGCGCCGGGACAGGGGGCAATCAGCCCCAGCATTTT
. | TRBJ1-2 | TRBD1 | TRBV10-3 | CAIRIDRDDGYTF | TGTGCCATCAGGATCGACAGGGATGATGGCTACACCTTC
. | TRBJ2-2 | . | TRBV11-3 | CASSLDSGELFF | TGTGCCAGCAGCTTAGACTCCGGGGAGCTGTTTTTT
few | TRBJ1-5 | TRBD1 | TRBV7-2 | CASSYFARTGSVQPQHF | TGTGCCAGCAGCTATTTTGCGCGGACAGGGTCGGTTCAGCCCCAGCATTTT
. | TRBJ2-5 | TRBD2 | TRBV5-1 | CASSLASAGGETQYF | TGCGCCAGCAGCTTGGCCAGTGCGGGGGGGGAGACCCAGTACTTC
. | TRBJ2-1 | . | TRBV12-5 | CASGLRNEQFF | TGTGCTAGTGGTTTGCGCAATGAGCAGTTCTTC
few | TRBJ2-7 | . | TRBV19 | CASRGTGGGQYF | TGTGCCAGTAGAGGGACCGGGGGAGGGCAGTACTTC
. | TRBJ1-2 | . | TRBV6-5 | CASSYSTAGNYGYTF | TGTGCCAGCAGTTACTCGACGGCAGGGAACTATGGCTACACCTTC
few | TRBJ1-6 | . | TRBV6-6 | CASRPPGETYNSPLHF | TGTGCCAGCAGGCCTCCAGGGGAAACCTATAATTCACCCCTCCACTTT
few | TRBJ2-5 | TRBD1 | TRBV29-1 | CSVVGGFLETQYF | TGCAGCGTTGTAGGGGGCTTTTTGGAGACCCAGTACTTC
. | TRBJ1-1 | . | TRBV19 | CASASRGAREAFF | TGTGCCAGCGCCTCTCGGGGGGCCCGCGAAGCTTTCTTT
. | TRBJ2-1 | . | TRBV7-3 | CASSSGTYNEQFF | TGTGCCAGCAGCTCCGGGACCTACAATGAGCAGTTCTTC
. | TRBJ2-1 | TRBD2 | TRBV11-2 | CASSFRGGNEQFF | TGTGCCAGCAGCTTCCGGGGGGGCAATGAGCAGTTCTTC
few | TRBJ1-6 | . | TRBV5-1 | CASSVTGSSYNSPLHF | TGCGCCAGCAGCGTTACTGGTAGCTCCTATAATTCACCCCTCCACTTT
once | TRBJ2-2 | . | TRBV7-2 | CASTSLIQGSSGELFF | TGTGCCAGCACCAGCTTAATCCAGGGGAGTTCCGGGGAGCTGTTTTTT
. | TRBJ1-2 | . | TRBV6-5 | CASSYSGVGYGYTF | TGTGCCAGCAGTTACTCGGGCGTCGGCTATGGCTACACCTTC
. | TRBJ2-7 | . | TRBV7-9 | CASSLGGVGATYEQYF | TGTGCCAGCAGCTTAGGAGGGGTGGGGGCCACCTACGAGCAGTACTTC
. | TRBJ1-1 | TRBD1 | TRBV6-5 | CASSDRVTRKEAFF | TGTGCCAGCAGTGACAGGGTAACGAGGAAAGAAGCTTTCTTT
. | TRBJ2-7 | . | TRBV6-1 | CASRDIREQYF | TGTGCCAGCAGGGACATCCGCGAGCAGTACTTC